The 23 T cell receptor delta chains below come from one sample, sequenced in a study of gamma-delta chains in newborns, infants, children. TCRdb re-called the reads through CATT. The sample holds about 4,900 delta-chain clones, nearly 4% seen once. Specimen: blood. The origin of the receptors is a child who was a newborn, infant or young child, either healthy, febrile or measles-vaccinated (not recorded which).

The J gene is TRDJ1, the V gene TRDV1; 12 bases line up with TRDD3. V lost 0 bases and J lost 3; bases outside the gene matches: 23. The V gene's germline CDR1 is TSWWSYY and CDR2 QGS. This CDR3 spans 23 amino acids. In DNA, the CDR3 is TGTGCTCTTGGGGAACTACCACGAACTCCTACGACTTACTGGGGGATACAAGCCGATAAACTCATCTTT. It translates to CALGELPRTPTTYWGIQADKLIF.

This clone was seen only a few times. A much larger clone differs by one base, so this may be a read error. J is TRDJ1 and V is TRDV1; 8 bases fit TRDD3. Germline loops: CDR1 TSWWSYY, CDR2 QGS. This CDR3 is built from 20 residues. V was clipped by 1 base and J by 1 base; unmatched bases: 17. The CDR3 region is CALGERRAYGGIRRTDKLIF. The CDR3 DNA follows: TGTGCTCTTGGGGAACGTAGAGCCTACGGAGGGATACGGCGCACCGATAAACTCATCTTT.

For this clone: The amino acid sequence in TCRdb belongs to a much larger clone and departs from this DNA's translation at residue 16, likely a sequencing read error; the sequence shown is translated from the DNA. This chain uses TRDV1 with TRDJ2, with 8 positions matching TRDD2. The germline gives CDR1 TSWWSYY, CDR2 QGS. There are 20 residues in the CDR3. CDR3 region: CALGRTPLPKGETLTVQLFF. In DNA form, the CDR3 reads TGTGCTCTTGGAAGAACGCCCCTTCCTAAGGGGGAAACTTTGACAGTACAACTCTTCTTT.

This clone has only a few counts. TCRdb's protein, taken from a much larger clone, differs from this DNA's translation at residue 15, likely owing to a read error; the protein displayed comes from the DNA. V is TRAV29/DV5 and J is TRDJ1, with 11 bases fitting TRDD3. Germline-derived CDR1 and CDR2 are NSMFDY and ISSIKDK. With V trimmed by 0 bases and J by 7 bases, 20 bases remained unmatched. The CDR3 runs to 19 residues. CDR3 residues: CAASATRMGDTRRDGKLIF. CDR3 in DNA: TGTGCAGCAAGCGCGACCAGAATGGGGGATACGCGAAGGGATGGTAAACTCATCTTT.

The rearrangement links TRDV2 to TRDJ1; 13 positions match TRDD3. CDR1 and CDR2 from the germline V gene are GEAIGNYY and EKD. V was pared by 3 bases and J by 1 base, with 1 base of the junction left unmatched. This CDR3 region has 15 residues. The CDR3, as DNA: TGTGCCTGTGACTACTGGGGGATACGCACCGATAAACTCATCTTT. This translates into CACDYWGIRTDKLIF.

This clone was observed a handful of times. For this DNA, TCRdb reports the protein of a much larger clone, which diverges at residue 14, most likely from a read error; the protein presented here is translated directly from the DNA. The chain has TRDV1 and TRDJ1, with D possibly TRDD3 on 6 matching bases. CDR1 is TSWWSYY, CDR2 QGS, per germline. The CDR3 runs to 18 residues. Trimming took off 6 bases at V and 8 bases at J, with 31 bases between the two ends. The CDR3 sequence: CALGSRGLRSWGFRKLIF. DNA of the CDR3: TGTGCTCTTGGTTCTAGGGGGCTGAGGAGCTGGGGATTCCGAAAACTCATCTTT.

In its sample, this clone was seen a few times. Being one base from a much bigger clone, this may be a read error. Other DNA sequences in the same sample also yield this CDR3. The rearrangement links TRDV1 to TRDJ1, with 9 nucleotides matching TRDD3. The V gene's germline CDR1 is TSWWSYY and CDR2 QGS. The CDR3 totals 17 residues. CDR3: CALGEPGGYRYTDKLIF. CDR3 in DNA: TGTGCTCTTGGGGAACCGGGGGGATACCGGTACACCGACAAACTCATCTTT.

Comment on this clone: The protein held in TCRdb is that of a much larger clone and does not match this DNA's translation at residue 10, likely because of a read error; the protein shown is translated from the DNA. This rearrangement joins TRDV2 to TRDJ3, with 7 bases fitting TRDD3. J was trimmed by 0 bases and V by 0 bases; bases with no gene match: 7. Germline V lookup: CDR1 GEAIGNYY, CDR2 EKD. The CDR3 is made up of 19 amino acids. The CDR3 region has the DNA TGTGCCTGTGACACCGTAGGGGATATAATCTCCTGGGACACCCGACAGATGTTTTTC. Its protein product is CACDTVGDIISWDTRQMFF.

This chain connects TRDV3 to TRDJ1, with 13 bases lining up with TRDD3. With V trimmed by 1 base and J by 11 bases, 34 bases remained unmatched. The CDR3 consists of 22 residues. Per germline, CDR1 TVYSNPD and CDR2 GDNSRS (reference sequence). The CDR3 loop is CAFIVRGQHWGIRSPYTDTLIF. CDR3 bases: TGTGCCTTTATAGTACGAGGGCAACACTGGGGGATACGATCTCCCTACACCGATACCCTCATCTTT. The variable domain in full, with the rest retrieved from reference TRDV3 and TRDJ1, is CDKVTQSSPDQTVASGSEVVLLCTYDTVYSNPDLFWYRIRPDYSFQFVFYGDNSRSEGADFTQGRFSVKHILTQKAFHLVISPVRTEDSATYYCAFIVRGQHWGIRSPYTDTLIFGKGTRVTVEP.

On this clone: This clone may be a read error of a much larger clone one base away. This chain connects TRDV1 to TRDJ1, with 12 bases that match TRDD3. This CDR3 spans 21 amino acids. Trimming took 0 bases from V and 2 from J; bases not matched to a gene: 16. CDR1 is TSWWSYY and CDR2 is QGS in the germline V gene. The CDR3 DNA reads TGTGCTCTTGGGGAACTGCTACTCTACTGGGGGATACATGACCTAACCGATAAACTCATCTTT. As protein: CALGELLLYWGIHDLTDKLIF.

The table lists this clone with a few counts. This DNA's translation and the protein TCRdb lists, from a much larger clone, do not match at residue 15, likely due to a read error; the protein shown is translated from the DNA. This rearrangement joins TRDV2 to TRDJ3; the match to TRDD3 covers 10 bases. This CDR3 region has 19 residues. The germline CDR1 and CDR2 sequences are GEAIGNYY and EKD. The CDR3 nucleotides read TGTGCCTGTGACACTGGGGGATACAACTGTTCCCGGGACACCCAACAGATGTTTTTC. Translated: CACDTGGYNCSRDTQQMFF.

Remarks on this clone: The TCRdb protein comes from a much larger clone and disagrees with this DNA's translation at residue 7, likely due to a read error; the protein given here is derived from the DNA. CDR3 DNA sequence: TGTGCCTGTGACACCTGGGAGACAGCACAACTCTTCTTT. It is translated as CACDTWETAQLFF. The rearrangement joins TRDV2 to TRDJ2; D not certain. V lost 0 bases and J 4 bases, leaving 5 bases between the germline ends. This CDR3 region has 13 residues. CDR1 GEAIGNYY and CDR2 EKD come from the germline V gene.

Notes on this clone: The protein recorded in TCRdb matches a much larger clone and deviates from this DNA's translation at residue 10, suggesting a read error; the protein here is obtained by translating the DNA. The rearrangement links TRDV2 to TRDJ3; 9 positions match TRDD3. CDR1 GEAIGNYY and CDR2 EKD come from the germline V gene. The ends lost 3 bases at V and 0 bases at J; junction bases unmatched: 11. The CDR3 consists of 20 residues. CDR3 amino acids: CACDLTGGRSGSWDTRQMFF. DNA for the CDR3: TGTGCCTGTGACCTCACTGGGGGAAGAAGTGGCTCCTGGGACACCCGACAGATGTTTTTC.

This clone counts as medium-sized. The same CDR3 also results from other DNA sequences found in this sample. The rearrangement joins TRDV1 to TRDJ2; 7 nucleotides align to TRDD3. CDR1 and CDR2 (germline): TSWWSYY, QGS. V gave up 2 bases and J gave up 0 bases; unmatched junction bases: 12. CDR3 length: 19 residues. As DNA, the CDR3 is TGTGCTCTTGGGGAATTTACTACGGTCGGGGGATCTTTGACAGCACAACTCTTCTTT. It is translated as CALGEFTTVGGSLTAQLFF.

There are a few counts of this clone. This may be a read error: a much more frequent sequence differs by one nucleotide. Other nucleotide sequences in the sample specify the same CDR3. The chain recombines TRDV1 with TRDJ1; D might be TRDD3 (6 bases). Germline-derived CDR1 and CDR2 are TSWWSYY and QGS. Trimming stripped 2 bases from V and 2 bases from J, with 15 bases between. The CDR3 runs 16 residues. The CDR3 sequence is CALGEIPLGDTDKLIF. The CDR3 coding sequence is TGTGCTCTTGGGGAAATCCCACTTGGGGATACCGATAAACTCATCTTT.

Concerning this clone itself: A single base is all that separates this from a far larger clone, so a read error is likely. V is TRDV2 and J is TRDJ3, with 11 bases that match TRDD3. Per germline, CDR1 GEAIGNYY and CDR2 EKD. The CDR3 covers 18 residues. This chain's CDR3 is CACDTAGGYSWGTRQMFF. As DNA, the CDR3 is TGTGCCTGTGACACCGCTGGGGGATACTCCTGGGGCACCCGACAGATGTTTTTC.

This clone showed up just a few times. A much larger clone lies a single base off, so this may be a read error. Additional DNA sequences in this sample encode the identical CDR3. The chain links TRDV1 to TRDJ1; D not resolved. V lost 0 bases to trimming and J lost 0 bases, with 20 bases between them. This CDR3 has 19 amino acids. Looked up from germline, CDR1 is TSWWSYY and CDR2 is QGS. Here the CDR3 DNA reads TGTGCTCTTGGGGAACTCGGACTCTTTCTGACCCCGTACACCGATAAACTCATCTTT. Translated, it gives CALGELGLFLTPYTDKLIF.

This clone is deemed medium-sized (0.01 to 0.1%). Other DNA sequences of this sample code for an identical CDR3. This chain connects TRDV2 to TRDJ3, with D possibly TRDD3 on 6 matching bases. The CDR3 has 22 residues. Germline-derived CDR1 and CDR2 are GEAIGNYY and EKD. With 0 bases removed from V and 0 bases from J, the gap between germline ends came to 23 bases. CDR3 DNA: TGTGCCTGTGACACCGGGTCGCACGGGGGGAGACTTTACTCCTGGGACACCCGACAGATGTTTTTC. It is translated as CACDTGSHGGRLYSWDTRQMFF.

This clone was detected a few times. TCRdb has a much larger clone's protein, which differs at residue 11 from the translation of this DNA, likely because of a read error; what is shown is the protein translated from the DNA. The rearrangement joins TRDV1 to TRDJ2; D remains unclear. Per germline, CDR1 TSWWSYY and CDR2 QGS. The CDR3 sequence is 19 residues long. V lost 1 base to trimming and J lost 0 bases, with 18 bases between them. For the CDR3, the DNA is TGTGCTCTTGGGGAACAACGCCCGTACTCACACCCTTTGACAGCACAACTCTTCTTT. This encodes CALGEQRPYSHPLTAQLFF.

Worth noting for this clone: This may be a read error, as it is one base from a much larger clone. This specimen includes other DNA sequences encoding the same CDR3. The V gene is TRDV1, the J gene TRDJ1, with D unresolved. The CDR3 runs to 17 residues. Per the germline V gene, CDR1 is TSWWSYY and CDR2 is QGS. V lost 4 bases, J lost 0 bases, and 18 bases lay in between. The CDR3 sequence is CALGATRGGYYTDKLIF. The CDR3 DNA reads as TGTGCTCTTGGGGCTACAAGAGGAGGTTATTACACCGATAAACTCATCTTT.

Only a few counts were recorded for this clone. This sequence may be a read error, since a much larger clone differs from it by one base. This chain links TRDV1 with TRDJ1; a weak D match, TRDD3 (5 bases). Trimming removed 0 bases from V and 0 bases from J, with 38 bases in between. The CDR3 consists of 25 residues. CDR1 is TSWWSYY and CDR2 is QGS in the germline V gene. The CDR3 protein is CALGELLGPPWSWTTTRAYTDKLIF. The DNA for the CDR3 is TGTGCTCTTGGGGAACTATTGGGGCCTCCTTGGTCCTGGACCACTACTCGGGCTTACACCGATAAACTCATCTTT.

There are a few counts of this clone. TCRdb assigns this DNA the protein of a much larger clone, which departs from its translation at residue 5; this likely reflects a read error, and the protein shown comes from translating the DNA. The V and J genes are TRDV1 and TRDJ2, with TRDD2 identical over 8 bases. Germline CDR1 TSWWSYY, CDR2 QGS. The CDR3 runs 20 residues. Losses at the gene ends were 6 bases for V and 0 bases for J; bases not matched to a gene: 18. CDR3 DNA sequence: TGTGCTCTTGGAGGAACGCCCCTTCCTAAGGGGGAAACTTTGACAGCACAACTCTTCTTT. It specifies CALGGTPLPKGETLTAQLFF.

A word on this clone: A read error is the likely source, as a far larger clone sits one nucleotide away. Other DNA sequences in this sample translate to the same CDR3. The CDR3 region has the DNA TGTGCCGCAAGCCTACTGGGGGATACGCCTCGGTTGACAGCACAACTCTTCTTT. Translating it yields CAASLLGDTPRLTAQLFF. The chain links TRAV29/DV5 to TRDJ2; 13 nucleotides line up with TRDD3. Germline CDR1 NSMFDY, CDR2 ISSIKDK. The CDR3 is made up of 18 amino acids.